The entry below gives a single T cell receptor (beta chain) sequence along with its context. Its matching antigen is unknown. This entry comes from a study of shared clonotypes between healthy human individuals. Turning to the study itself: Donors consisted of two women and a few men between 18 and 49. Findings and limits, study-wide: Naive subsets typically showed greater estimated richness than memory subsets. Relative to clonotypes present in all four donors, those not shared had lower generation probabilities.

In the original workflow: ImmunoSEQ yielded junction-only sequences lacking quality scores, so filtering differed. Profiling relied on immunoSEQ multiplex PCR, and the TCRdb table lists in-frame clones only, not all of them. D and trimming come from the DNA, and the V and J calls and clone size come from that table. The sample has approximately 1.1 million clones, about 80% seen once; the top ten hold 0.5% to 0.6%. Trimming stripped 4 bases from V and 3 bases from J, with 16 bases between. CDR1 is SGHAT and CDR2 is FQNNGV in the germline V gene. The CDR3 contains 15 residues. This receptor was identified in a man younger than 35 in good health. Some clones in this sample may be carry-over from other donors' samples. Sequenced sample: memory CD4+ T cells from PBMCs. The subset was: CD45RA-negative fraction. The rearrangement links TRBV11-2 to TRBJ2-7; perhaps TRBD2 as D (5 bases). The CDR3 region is CASSSNTGELYEQYF. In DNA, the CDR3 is TGTGCCAGCAGCTCCAACACCGGGGAGCTCTACGAGCAGTACTTC.